Given below is one T cell receptor (beta chain) in context. The antigen it recognizes is unknown. A much larger clone sits a single nucleotide away, making a read error possible. Donors were roughly 40 systemically healthy Caucasian individuals from Russia aged roughly 6 to 90 years. Around 10 milliliters of peripheral blood were collected from each donor into EDTA-treated Vacutainer tubes. Ficoll-Paque density-gradient centrifugation was used to isolate PBMCs, with at least 6.5 million per sample. Total RNA was extracted from PBMCs with Trizol reagent, with at least 6 micrograms obtained per sample. For every donor, flow cytometry on a PBMC aliquot measured the percentage of naive CD45RAhigh/CD27high T cells. The record originates from a study of blood T cells in healthy people across ages (dated by TCRdb to the mid-2010s). In the study overall: In model experiments, template switching captured roughly one uniquely barcoded TCR beta cDNA molecule for every two T cells. The study measured age-related changes in TCR beta repertoire diversity using deep sequencing normalized with unique cDNA molecular identifiers. The donors were divided into four age groups: young (average around 15 years), middle-aged (approximately 41), aged (about 60) and long-lived (nearly 85). Donors of different ages were randomly distributed across sequencing lanes to avoid experimental bias. The study analyzed two additional independent replicas of 1 million unique cDNA reads from the same blood draw for two donors, one aged 18 to 30 and one aged 80 or older. The paper's findings and limits, for the study overall: The percentage of naive T cells measured by flow cytometry correlated strongly with observed TCR beta diversity. As age increased, observed TCR beta diversity per million T cells dropped in a roughly linear way, and a significant reduction was already evident by age roughly 36. Donor CMV infection status was unknown, potentially confounding age-related changes in expanded clonotypes. Because profiling used bulk unsorted PBMCs, naive and antigen-experienced compartments could not be compared conclusively. Estimates of total diversity based on one million sequenced T cells were regarded as lower bounds and as underestimates. Compared with the aged group, the long-lived group had more naive CD4+ T cells, fewer expanded clones and increased TCR diversity, a pattern suggesting age selection.

Library generation was performed with 5' RACE. The run used an Illumina HiSeq 2500. A second PCR of about 6 to 12 cycles was run with a J-beta primer mix and a sample-barcoded 5' primer. A template-switch 5' adaptor carrying 12 random nucleotides introduced a unique molecular identifier onto each TCR beta cDNA molecule. Each sample yielded at least 2.5 million CDR3-containing paired-end reads. First-strand cDNA synthesis was performed from all RNA using the Mint cDNA synthesis kit, with priming by a TRBC-specific oligonucleotide. Following uracil-DNA glycosylase treatment, all cDNA underwent a first 18-cycle PCR with the universal primers M1SS and BC2_uni_R. Regarding the original processing steps: For normalization, 1 million high-quality reads, each with a distinct molecular identifier, were randomly selected from each sample. Reads sharing molecular identifiers were discarded rather than binned into consensus sequences. MiTCR, run with a Q25 quality threshold and the strictest error-elimination algorithm, handled CDR3 identification, clonotype clustering and error correction. A nonparametric unseen species model with Euler transformation was used to estimate lower-bound total TCR beta diversity. Through fastp at Q25 and MiXCR, TCRdb rebuilt clones from the public reads, retaining in-frame beta chains. Entries are consolidated by CDR3 protein sequence, retaining the most common genes and DNA. The V and J calls and clone size come from TCRdb's table, not from the authors' own analysis. In this sample the table shows roughly 1.6 million distinct CDR3 sequences, roughly 32% of which occur a single time. Together, the top ten hold approximately 10% of the sample.

Inclusive of the bounding cysteine and phenylalanine, the CDR3 is 17 residues long. Only the CDR3 DNA stays, 51 bases, in frame from base 1. Taken from the germline V gene, the CDR1 and CDR2 loops are MGHRA and YSYEKL. The V and J ends are trimmed by 1 base and 7 bases, leaving 20 bases between them. Recombination linked TRBV4-1 to TRBJ2-1; TRBD2 is perhaps the D gene, given 6 matching bases. The sequence was obtained from a woman aged 25 to 39 in good health. Source material: blood. At the DNA level, the sequence is TGCGCCAGCAGCCAAGCACCCGGGACTGGCGGACGTAATGAGCAGTTCTTC. Its protein reads: CASSQAPGTGGRNEQFF.